These 8 T cell receptor beta chains came from one sample sequenced in a study of PD-1 blockade in classical Hodgkin lymphoma. Here immunoSEQ multiplex PCR was the method, and the copy in TCRdb shows in-frame clones only, minus some. In the table there are about 9,300 clones, more than 85% of which are singletons. Time point reported: newly diagnosed, previously untreated cHL patient sample. PBMCs were thawed, and CD8+ T cells were then isolated from them by magnetic negative selection. Sequencing was done on a sample of CD8+ T cells from blood. These receptors all come from a human donor with classical Hodgkin lymphoma.

This sequence joins TRBV28 and TRBJ1-1; D might be TRBD1 (6 bases). V was clipped by 4 bases and J by 0 bases, with 9 bases between them. The germline gives CDR1 MDHEN, CDR2 SYDVKM. The CDR3 runs to 14 residues. This CDR3 is CASSSDRMNTEAFF. The CDR3 nucleotides read TGTGCCAGCAGTTCCGACAGGATGAACACTGAAGCTTTCTTT. The full variable domain, with the rest looked up from reference TRBV28 and TRBJ1-1, is DVKVTQSSRYLVKRTGEKVFLECVQDMDHENMFWYRQDPGLGLRLIYFSYDVKMKEKGDIPEGYSVSREKKERFSLILESASTNQTSMYLCASSSDRMNTEAFFGQGTRLTVV.

The chain recombines TRBV4-1 with TRBJ2-7, with TRBD2 as a possible D gene (6 bases). Germline CDR1 is MGHRA and CDR2 is YSYEKL. Deletions cut 4 bases from V and 3 bases from J, with 13 bases between. The CDR3 extends over 14 amino acids. The CDR3 region has the DNA TGCGCCAGCAGCCTCCACTTGGGGGGCTACGAGCAGTACTTC. It codes for CASSLHLGGYEQYF.

The CDR3, as DNA: TGTGCCAGCACCACGGACGGACCGAACACTGAAGCTTTCTTT. This sequence encodes CASTTDGPNTEAFF. This rearrangement joins TRBV9 to TRBJ1-1; no definite D call. The CDR3 extends over 14 amino acids. CDR1 is SGDLS and CDR2 is YYNGEE in the germline V gene. Trimming took off 6 bases at V and 1 base at J, with 13 bases between the two ends.

The CDR3 sequence: CASSLRDSYNEQFF. CDR3 nucleotide sequence: TGCGCCAGCAGCCTCCGGGACTCGTACAATGAGCAGTTCTTC. J is TRBJ2-1 and V is TRBV4-1; a possible D gene is TRBD2 (6 bases). V lost 4 bases and J 4 bases, leaving 11 bases between the germline ends. There are 14 residues in the CDR3. The germline V gene encodes CDR1 MGHRA and CDR2 YSYEKL.

The chain joins TRBV2 to TRBJ2-2; D is undetermined. Trimming took off 0 bases at V and 6 bases at J, with 11 bases between the two ends. Germline V gene sequence: CDR1 SNHLY, CDR2 FYNNEI. This CDR3 region has 15 residues. The CDR3 coding sequence is TGTGCCAGCAGTGAAGCTTGGGGAACGGCCGGGGAGCTGTTTTTT. This codes for CASSEAWGTAGELFF.

This clone showed up just a few times. The V gene is TRBV6-1, the J gene TRBJ2-6, with D uncertain. There are 15 residues in the CDR3. V was cut by 1 base and J by 1 base, with 5 bases left in between. Germline V gives CDR1 MNHNS, CDR2 SASEGT. CDR3 nucleotide sequence: TGTGCCAGCAGTGAAGTTTGGTCTGGGGCCAACGTCCTGACTTTC. Amino acid sequence: CASSEVWSGANVLTF.

CDR3 sequence (DNA): TGTGCCAGCAGCCCCCAGGATAGCACAGATACGCAGTATTTT. It encodes CASSPQDSTDTQYF. This chain connects TRBV7-9 to TRBJ2-3; no definite D call. Germline-derived CDR1 and CDR2 are SEHNR and FQNEAQ (reference sequence). V lost 5 bases, J lost 0 bases, and 9 bases lay in between. This CDR3 is 14 amino acids long.

The chain employs TRBV7-9 and TRBJ2-7, with 7 bases fitting TRBD2. Germline V lookup: CDR1 SEHNR, CDR2 FQNEAQ (reference sequence). The CDR3 spans 15 residues. V dropped 3 bases and J dropped 6; count of bases not matched to a gene: 11. The DNA of the CDR3 is TGTGCCAGCAGCTTCGGGATGGCGGGAGCTGGCGAGCAGTACTTC. Protein: CASSFGMAGAGEQYF.